The 28 T cell receptor beta chains below all came from one sample that was sequenced in a study of shared clonotypes between healthy human individuals. Clones were read by immunoSEQ multiplex PCR, and TCRdb kept only the in-frame ones, dropping some. This table has roughly 1,600,000 clones, about 98.5% appearing once. Sequencing was performed on naive CD4+ T cells sorted from blood. Subset specified: CD45RA+ positively selected. The receptors were sampled from a man younger than 45 in good health.

The genes are TRBV29-1 and TRBJ2-2; D not resolved. Trimming shortened V by 4 bases and J by 2 bases, and 8 bases separated the two germline ends. This CDR3 spans 13 amino acids. Looked up from germline, CDR1 is SQVTM and CDR2 is ANQGSEA. This CDR3 is CSVARRNTGELFF. The CDR3 bases are TGCAGCGTTGCAAGGAGAAACACCGGGGAGCTGTTTTTT.

The table lists this clone with a count of one. The genes are TRBV28 and TRBJ2-1, with D possibly TRBD2 on 7 matching bases. CDR1 and CDR2 (germline): MDHEN, SYDVKM. The CDR3 contains 13 residues. Trimming shortened V by 6 bases and J by 4 bases, and 10 bases separated the two germline ends. The CDR3 sequence is CASSRGAYNEQFF. Here the CDR3 DNA reads TGTGCCAGCAGCCGGGGGGCGTACAATGAGCAGTTCTTC. Looking up the rest from reference TRBV28 and TRBJ2-1 gives the full variable domain: DVKVTQSSRYLVKRTGEKVFLECVQDMDHENMFWYRQDPGLGLRLIYFSYDVKMKEKGDIPEGYSVSREKKERFSLILESASTNQTSMYLCASSRGAYNEQFFGPGTRLTVL.

The gene calls are TRBV29-1 and TRBJ2-3, with 9 bases identical to TRBD2. The CDR3 loop spans 15 amino acids. V gave up 2 bases and J gave up 2 bases; unmatched junction bases: 5. Germline V lookup: CDR1 SQVTM, CDR2 ANQGSEA. CDR3 amino acids: CSVEILAGVTDTQYF. CDR3 in DNA: TGCAGCGTTGAAATTTTAGCGGGGGTCACAGATACGCAGTATTTT.

The chain uses TRBV2 and TRBJ2-2; the D gene is possibly TRBD2 (5 bases). The CDR3 length is 15 residues. Trimming cost V 1 base and J 5 bases, with 11 bases left between them. Germline V lookup: CDR1 SNHLY, CDR2 FYNNEI. CDR3: CASSEEGVSTGELFF. The CDR3 DNA follows: TGTGCCAGCAGTGAAGAGGGAGTTAGTACCGGGGAGCTGTTTTTT. The whole variable domain, remainder taken from reference TRBV2 and TRBJ2-2, is EPEVTQTPSHQVTQMGQEVILRCVPISNHLYFYWYRQILGQKVEFLVSFYNNEISEKSEIFDDQFSVERPDGSNFTLKIRSTKLEDSAMYFCASSEEGVSTGELFFGEGSRLTVL.

The rearrangement uses TRBV7-9 and TRBJ2-1, with D perhaps TRBD2 (5 bases). Germline loops: CDR1 SEHNR, CDR2 FQNEAQ (reference sequence). This CDR3 region has 17 residues. Trimming removed 0 bases at V and 2 bases at J, with 14 bases between. The CDR3 nucleotides read TGTGCCAGCAGCTTAGCTAGCGAACGATGGACCTACAATGAGCAGTTCTTC. Translated: CASSLASERWTYNEQFF.

Worth noting for this clone: Other DNA sequences in this specimen translate into the identical CDR3. The chain recombines TRBV18 with TRBJ2-7; the match to TRBD2 covers 11 bases. This CDR3 is built from 15 residues. The germline V gene has CDR1 KGHSH and CDR2 LQKENI. V lost 0 bases to trimming and J lost 3 bases; unmatched junction nucleotides: 1. The CDR3 loop is CASSPPLAGGYEQYF. DNA of the CDR3: TGTGCCAGCTCACCACCCCTAGCGGGGGGCTACGAGCAGTACTTC.

The gene calls are TRBV28 and TRBJ2-6; no clear D. The germline V gene encodes CDR1 MDHEN and CDR2 SYDVKM. V shed 6 bases and J shed 0 bases, with 18 bases lying between them. The length of the CDR3 is 18 residues. In DNA, the CDR3 is TGTGCCAGCAGCCAAATGATGAGGTTCGCCTCTGGGGCCAACGTCCTGACTTTC. Its translation: CASSQMMRFASGANVLTF.

This clone was recorded once. The chain uses TRBV9 and TRBJ2-7; D remains ambiguous. Germline V CDR1 and CDR2: SGDLS, YYNGEE. This CDR3 has 13 amino acids. V was shortened by 5 bases and J by 1 base, with 10 bases between the two germline ends. This CDR3 reads CASRELASYEQYF. In nucleotides, the CDR3 is TGTGCCAGCAGGGAATTAGCTTCCTACGAGCAGTACTTC.

This chain connects TRBV5-4 to TRBJ1-1; D is unresolved. Trimming pared 3 bases from V and 3 bases from J, leaving 12 bases between. The CDR3 is made up of 14 amino acids. Germline V gives CDR1 SGHNT, CDR2 YYREEE (reference sequence). The CDR3 region has the DNA TGTGCCAGCAGCTCGCTAGTCGTGGACACTGAAGCTTTCTTT. Residues: CASSSLVVDTEAFF. Supplemented by reference TRBV5-4 and TRBJ1-1, the full variable domain reads ETGVTQSPTHLIKTRGQQVTLRCSSQSGHNTVSWYQQALGQGPQFIFQYYREEENGRGNFPPRFSGLQFPNYSSELNVNALELDDSALYLCASSSLVVDTEAFFGQGTRLTVV.

The rearrangement uses TRBV6-4 and TRBJ2-7; D unclear. V was shortened by 2 bases and J by 8 bases, with 13 bases between the two germline ends. Germline values: CDR1 MRHNA, CDR2 SNTAGT. The CDR3 is 13 amino acids. The DNA of the CDR3 is TGTGCCAGCAGTGACACTCTTACCGGCAAGCAGTACTTC. The encoded protein is CASSDTLTGKQYF.

This clone came up once. The rearrangement uses TRBV28 and TRBJ2-1; a possible D gene is TRBD2 (6 bases). V was clipped by 5 bases and J by 6 bases, with 35 bases between them. Germline CDR1 MDHEN, CDR2 SYDVKM. CDR3 length: 21 amino acids. CDR3 region: CASSENLKPTRGITPTNEQFF. CDR3 nucleotides: TGTGCCAGCAGTGAAAACCTCAAGCCGACTAGGGGAATTACTCCTACCAATGAGCAGTTCTTC. The full variable domain, completed using reference TRBV28 and TRBJ2-1, is DVKVTQSSRYLVKRTGEKVFLECVQDMDHENMFWYRQDPGLGLRLIYFSYDVKMKEKGDIPEGYSVSREKKERFSLILESASTNQTSMYLCASSENLKPTRGITPTNEQFFGPGTRLTVL.

The gene calls are TRBV28 and TRBJ1-2; no clear D gene. The CDR3 spans 14 residues. Germline V gene lookup returns CDR1 MDHEN and CDR2 SYDVKM. The V gene lost 6 bases and the J gene lost 4 bases, with 15 bases spanning the gap. The CDR3 loop is CASSPGPQRYGYTF. For the CDR3, the DNA is TGTGCCAGCAGCCCCGGGCCTCAACGCTATGGCTACACCTTC.

V and J are TRBV7-9 and TRBJ2-7; D assignment may be TRBD1 or TRBD2 (5 bases each). CDR1 and CDR2 (germline): SEHNR, FQNEAQ (reference sequence). V was shortened by 5 bases and J by 5 bases, with 22 bases between the two germline ends. This CDR3 region has 16 residues. The CDR3 DNA reads TGTGCCAGCAGCCGATACCTTGGGACGGCCGCCAACGAGCAGTACTTC. Its translation is CASSRYLGTAANEQYF.

The chain joins TRBV28 to TRBJ2-2; D is unresolved. Germline CDR1 is MDHEN and CDR2 is SYDVKM. The CDR3 covers 13 residues. Trimming shortened V by 6 bases and J by 7 bases, and 12 bases separated the two germline ends. The CDR3 nucleotides read TGTGCCAGCAGCTCGCCAGTCCTCGGGGAGCTGTTTTTT. The encoded protein is CASSSPVLGELFF.

This chain connects TRBV7-3 to TRBJ2-7, with 9 bases matching TRBD2. The CDR3 sequence is 15 residues long. The J segment lost 3 bases and the V segment lost 6 bases, leaving 9 bases of the junction unmatched. CDR1 is SGHTA and CDR2 is FQGTGA in the germline V gene. This chain's CDR3 is CASSPATSGFYEQYF. The CDR3 DNA is TGTGCCAGCAGTCCAGCGACTAGCGGTTTCTACGAGCAGTACTTC.

Worth noting for this clone: Within the sample, other DNA sequences also encode this same CDR3. This rearrangement joins TRBV5-4 to TRBJ1-2, with TRBD1 matching over 8 bases. The CDR3 totals 13 residues. Germline V gene sequence: CDR1 SGHNT, CDR2 YYREEE (reference sequence). V gave up 1 base and J gave up 7 bases; unmatched junction bases: 3. DNA for the CDR3: TGTGCCAGCAGCTTGACAGGGGGAGGTGGCTACACCTTC. It translates to CASSLTGGGGYTF.

CDR3 loop: CASSGRASEQFF. In DNA form, the CDR3 reads TGTGCCAGCAGCGGACGGGCCAGTGAGCAGTTCTTC. The chain links TRBV25-1 to TRBJ2-1, with unresolved D. The germline V gene encodes CDR1 MGHDK and CDR2 SYGVNS. The CDR3 runs 12 residues. Trimming removed 6 bases at V and 9 bases at J, with 12 bases between.

The chain is built from TRBV19 and TRBJ1-2; the D is unclear. Trimming shortened V by 8 bases and J by 5 bases, and 18 bases separated the two germline ends. The CDR3 is 14 residues long. CDR1 and CDR2 (germline): LNHDA, SQIVND (reference sequence). As DNA, the CDR3 is TGTGCCAGTCAGGCGGGAGGAATACCTTATGGCTACACCTTC. Translating gives CASQAGGIPYGYTF.

The chain is built from TRBV2 and TRBJ1-4, with 8 bases fitting TRBD1. The germline gives CDR1 SNHLY, CDR2 FYNNEI. This CDR3 is 15 amino acids long. The junction had 9 bases not matched to a gene; V was cut back by 7 bases and J by 5 bases. The CDR3 reads CASNTGGGPNEKLFF. CDR3 nucleotides: TGTGCCAGCAATACAGGGGGAGGACCAAATGAAAAACTGTTTTTT.

The rearrangement joins TRBV6-5 to TRBJ2-7; D call uncertain. The CDR3 is 13 residues long. Germline V gene sequence: CDR1 MNHEY, CDR2 SVGAGI. V lost 2 bases, J lost 6 bases, and 11 bases lay in between. CDR3 DNA: TGTGCCAGCAGTTACGGCAGAGTACTCGAGCAGTACTTC. Its translation is CASSYGRVLEQYF.

This clone is a singleton in its sample. V is TRBV7-2 and J is TRBJ2-5, with D perhaps matching TRBD1 (5 bases). V was shortened by 2 bases and J by 5 bases, with 18 bases between the two germline ends. Germline CDR1 and CDR2: SGHTA and FQGNSA. The CDR3 covers 16 residues. CDR3 nucleotide sequence: TGTGCCAGCAGCTTACGCGTGCCGACAGCGCGGGAGACCCAGTACTTC. Its protein product is CASSLRVPTARETQYF.

This clone showed up just once. J is TRBJ2-3 and V is TRBV2; 11 bases map to TRBD2. Trimming cost V 6 bases and J 5 bases; bases outside gene matches: 13. This CDR3 is 17 amino acids long. Germline CDR1 is SNHLY and CDR2 is FYNNEI. In DNA, the CDR3 is TGTGCCAGCAGGAGGGGAGGGCTAGCGGGAGGTCAAGATACGCAGTATTTT. It is translated as CASRRGGLAGGQDTQYF.

The chain couples TRBV7-8 to TRBJ2-7; TRBD2 agrees at 7 bases. The V segment lost 3 bases and the J segment 4 bases; nucleotides outside the gene matches: 6. The CDR3 is 14 amino acids. Germline V gives CDR1 SGHVS, CDR2 FQNEAQ. CDR3 in DNA: TGTGCCAGCAGCTTCGGGGGGAGGGCATACGAGCAGTACTTC. It yields the protein CASSFGGRAYEQYF.

The chain joins TRBV9 to TRBJ2-7, with D possibly being TRBD2 (6 bases). This CDR3 region has 16 residues. V was cut by 0 bases and J by 2 bases, with 15 bases left in between. Looked up from germline, CDR1 is SGDLS and CDR2 is YYNGEE. The CDR3 spells CASSVGFQGGPYEQYF. The CDR3 bases are TGTGCCAGCAGCGTAGGTTTTCAGGGAGGCCCCTACGAGCAGTACTTC.

The chain links TRBV28 to TRBJ2-7; D possibly corresponds to TRBD1 (6 bases). The CDR3 extends over 15 amino acids. V was trimmed by 6 bases and J by 0 bases, leaving 15 bases between them. Germline CDR1 reads MDHEN; CDR2 reads SYDVKM. CDR3 region: CASSHRAWSSYEQYF. The CDR3 nucleotides are TGTGCCAGCAGCCACAGGGCTTGGTCCTCCTACGAGCAGTACTTC.

The chain combines TRBV27 with TRBJ2-1; 14 bases are shared with TRBD2. From germline, CDR1 is MNHEY and CDR2 SMNVEV (reference sequence). The CDR3 runs 16 residues. V lost 2 bases and J lost 6; bases outside the gene matches: 3. CDR3 coding DNA: TGTGCCAGCAGTTTAAGACTAGCGGGAGGGTTCAATGAGCAGTTCTTC. Its protein product is CASSLRLAGGFNEQFF.

This clone occurred once. The chain is built from TRBV28 and TRBJ2-1; 10 nucleotides match TRBD2. CDR1 and CDR2 (germline): MDHEN, SYDVKM. CDR3 length: 16 residues. V shed 4 bases and J 7 bases; nucleotides not matched to a gene: 10. The CDR3 loop reads CASSSRTSGNQNEQFF. The CDR3 DNA reads as TGTGCCAGCAGTTCTAGGACTAGCGGCAATCAAAATGAGCAGTTCTTC.

V gene TRBV2 combines with J gene TRBJ1-3; D is ambiguous. The germline V gene has CDR1 SNHLY and CDR2 FYNNEI. The V end lost 0 bases, the J end lost 4 bases, and 10 bases lay between the germline ends. CDR3 length: 15 amino acids. The CDR3 loop is CASSEASRPGNTIYF. The CDR3 nucleotides read TGTGCCAGCAGTGAAGCAAGCCGTCCGGGAAACACCATATATTTT.